This T cell receptor (beta chain) is from a study of blood T cell repertoires in COVID-19. As for the study in general: From T cells, B-cell-depleted T cells, or PBMCs came the material, which was cDNA or gDNA.

Per the study methods: Scientists estimated how many nucleated cells there were by amplifying reference gene primers. The protocol was immunoSEQ multiplex PCR, while the TCRdb copy is restricted to in-frame clones and leaves out a portion. D and trimming come from the DNA, and the V and J calls and clone size come from that table. The sample contains roughly 75,000 clones, 80% of which appear only once. V was shortened by 4 bases and J by 0 bases, with 12 bases between the two germline ends. CDR3 length: 15 amino acids. Germline-derived CDR1 and CDR2 are MGHRA and YSYEKL. Sample: peripheral blood. V is TRBV4-1 and J is TRBJ2-5; weak D call: TRBD1 (5 bases). The clonotype originates from a man between 50 and 59 years old with COVID-19, enrolled during active disease. The CDR3 region is CASSLNGHDQETQYF. CDR3 nucleotides: TGCGCCAGCAGCCTAAACGGACACGACCAAGAGACCCAGTACTTC.